This record covers a single T cell receptor beta chain. This entry belongs to a study of cytomegalovirus exposure and HLA in healthy donors. 60 Vbeta and 13 Jbeta primers were used in PCR. Clones were sequenced by immunoSEQ multiplex PCR, and TCRdb holds only the in-frame ones, with some missing. The sample lists 150,000 or so clones; approximately 82% were seen once. CDR1 is SEHNR and CDR2 is FQNEAQ in the germline V gene (reference sequence). Trimming removed 5 bases from V and 0 bases from J, with 11 bases in between. This CDR3 has 16 amino acids. This clonotype originated in a woman in her forties or fifties in good health and CMV-seropositive. Source material: PBMCs. V is TRBV7-9 and J is TRBJ1-6, with D unresolved. The CDR3 nucleotides read TGTGCCAGCAGCCCCCGCAACAACTCCTATAATTCACCCCTCCACTTT. It codes for CASSPRNNSYNSPLHF. The full variable domain, rest sourced from reference TRBV7-9 and TRBJ1-6, is DTGVSQNPRHKITKRGQNVTFRCDPISEHNRLYWYRQTLGQGPEFLTYFQNEAQLEKSRLLSDRFSAERPKGSFSTLEIQRTEQGDSAMYLCASSPRNNSYNSPLHFGNGTRLTVT.